The subject of this entry is one T cell receptor (beta chain). Its matching antigen is unknown. The CDR3 has 15 residues. Deletions cut 5 bases from V and 8 bases from J, with 16 bases between. CDR1 SGHNT and CDR2 YENEEA come from the germline V gene. These data come from a study of T cell responses to AZD1222 COVID-19 vaccine. About the research overall: Second-dose intervals near 4 or 12 weeks were combined. Whole-study findings and limits: It should be noted that donors were predominantly white British and more often female, and clonal diversity was possibly underestimated.

TCRdb's copy holds only in-frame clones and misses some; the assay was immunoSEQ multiplex PCR. The sample records 40,000 to 45,000 clones, 80% being singletons. The genes are TRBV11-3 and TRBJ1-6; a possible D gene is TRBD1 (5 bases). This clonotype was sampled from an adult in good health. The input for sequencing was peripheral blood, taken on day 0 of AZD1222 vaccination. The CDR3 loop reads CASSPGISPYSPLHF. CDR3 DNA sequence: TGTGCCAGCAGCCCAGGGATCAGCCCTTATTCACCCCTCCACTTT. The entire variable domain, with the rest obtained from reference TRBV11-3 and TRBJ1-6, is as follows: EAGVVQSPRYKIIEKKQPVAFWCNPISGHNTLYWYLQNLGQGPELLIRYENEEAVDDSQLPKDRFSAERLKGVDSTLKIQPAELGDSAVYLCASSPGISPYSPLHFGNGTRLTVT.